Described below is a single T cell receptor (beta chain) sequence and its context. What it recognizes is unknown. V was cut by 0 bases and J by 7 bases, with 13 bases left in between. The CDR3 is 14 residues long. Germline CDR1 reads SGHDT; CDR2 reads YYEEEE. Researchers amplified the TCR beta CDR3 regions from RNA transcripts. When the TCR CDR3 underwent first-round RT-PCR, the HTBI primer set was used. Each CDR3 protein is one row after TCRdb ran MiXCR on the multiplex PCR reads. This sample has hundreds of thousands of distinct CDR3 sequences, with approximately 40% found just once. The source of the sample is a study of T cells in Graves' hyperthyroidism and ophthalmopathy. Researchers barred patients who had uncontrolled infection, other autoimmune disease, pregnancy or lactation. Study-wide results and caveats: Among thyroid clonotypes expanded above 0.001, most also appeared in blood.

The source of this sequence is a woman aged 40-49 years with Graves' hyperthyroidism. Sequencing input: blood. The chain combines TRBV5-6 with TRBJ1-1; D unclear. For the CDR3, the DNA is TGTGCCAGCAGCTTGGAGGGAAGGGAGAGTGAAGCTTTCTTT. It encodes CASSLEGRESEAFF.